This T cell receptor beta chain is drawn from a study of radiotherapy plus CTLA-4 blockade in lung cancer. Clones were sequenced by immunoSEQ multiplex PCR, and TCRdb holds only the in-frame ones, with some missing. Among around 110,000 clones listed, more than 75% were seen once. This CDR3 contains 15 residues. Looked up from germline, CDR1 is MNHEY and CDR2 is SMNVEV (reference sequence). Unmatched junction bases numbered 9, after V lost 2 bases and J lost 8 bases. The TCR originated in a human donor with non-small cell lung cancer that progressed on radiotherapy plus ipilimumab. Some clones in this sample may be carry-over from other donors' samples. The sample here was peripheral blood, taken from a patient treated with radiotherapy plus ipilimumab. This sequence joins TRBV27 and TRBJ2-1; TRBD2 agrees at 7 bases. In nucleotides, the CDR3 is TGTGCCAGCAGTTTACAGGGAGGGATTTGTGATGAGCAGTTCTTC. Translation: CASSLQGGICDEQFF.